Listed here is a single T cell receptor (beta chain). These data belong to a study of radiation and T cells in renal cell carcinoma. Looking at the study overall: Nephrectomy followed 15 Gy stereotactic body radiation by 4 weeks.

Specified time point: baseline pretreatment blood. Treatment of the sample: 15 Gy SBRT to primary tumor, nephrectomy 4 weeks later. The V end was cut by 2 bases, the J end by 7 bases, with 12 bases between. The CDR3 has 13 residues. Germline loops: CDR1 MNHEY, CDR2 SVGAGI. Method: immunoSEQ multiplex PCR; TCRdb's copy keeps in-frame clones and lacks some. The repertoire has 130,000 to 150,000 clones, less than 90% of them found once; the top ten carry around 4.1%. This chain joins TRBV6-5 and TRBJ2-7; D perhaps matches TRBD1 (5 bases). This specimen consisted of blood, obtained from a patient whose treatment included radiotherapy and nephrectomy. The origin of this receptor is a woman in her sixties or seventies with renal cell carcinoma. The chain's CDR3 is CASSYKGVGEQYF. DNA of the CDR3: TGTGCCAGCAGTTACAAAGGGGTAGGAGAGCAGTACTTC.